Only a few counts were recorded for the clone carrying this T cell receptor beta chain. The data belong to a study of regulatory T cells in long-lasting Graves disease. Whole-study context: Antithyroid drug exposure in newly diagnosed Graves' patients had lasted under 3 months.

Arm-PCR of CDR3 regions and iRepertoire HTBI primers were used to build TCR beta libraries. Each CDR3 protein gets one entry after TCRdb re-called the multiplex PCR reads with MiXCR. This sample has hundreds of thousands of distinct CDR3 sequences, with 16% found just once. Looked up from germline, CDR1 is SGHTA and CDR2 is FQGTGA. Trimming removed 8 bases from V and 4 bases from J, with 15 bases in between. This CDR3 spans 15 amino acids. Sample time point: newly diagnosed GD, antithyroid drugs for less than 3 months. Extracted RNA from PBMCs served as the source of the TCR library. This sample also appeared in a second study, on T cells in Graves' hyperthyroidism and ophthalmopathy. That paper states: The TCR CDR3 first-round RT-PCR relied on the HTBI primer set.

The sample consisted of peripheral blood mononuclear cells (PBMCs), taken at new diagnosis, from a patient treated with antithyroid drugs. This sequence was found in a man aged 40-55 years with Graves disease. The chain employs TRBV7-3 and TRBJ2-6; D ambiguous. The CDR3 loop is CASGRGSTGANVLTF. The CDR3, as DNA: TGTGCCAGCGGACGAGGATCCACCGGGGCCAACGTCCTGACTTTC.